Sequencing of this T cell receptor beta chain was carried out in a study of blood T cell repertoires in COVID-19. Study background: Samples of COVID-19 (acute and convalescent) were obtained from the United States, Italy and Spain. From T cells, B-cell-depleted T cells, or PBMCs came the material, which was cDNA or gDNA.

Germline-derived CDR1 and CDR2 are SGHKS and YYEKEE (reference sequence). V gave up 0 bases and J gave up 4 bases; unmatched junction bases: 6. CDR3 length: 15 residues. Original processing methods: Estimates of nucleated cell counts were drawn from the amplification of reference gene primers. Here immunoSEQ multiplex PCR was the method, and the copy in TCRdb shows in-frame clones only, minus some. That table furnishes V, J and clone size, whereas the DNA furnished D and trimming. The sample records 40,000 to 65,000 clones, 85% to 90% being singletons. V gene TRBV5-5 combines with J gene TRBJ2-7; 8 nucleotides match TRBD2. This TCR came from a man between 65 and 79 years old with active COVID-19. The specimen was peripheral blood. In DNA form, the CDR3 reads TGTGCCAGCAGCTTGGAAATGGGCGGGAGGTACGAGCAGTACTTC. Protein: CASSLEMGGRYEQYF.